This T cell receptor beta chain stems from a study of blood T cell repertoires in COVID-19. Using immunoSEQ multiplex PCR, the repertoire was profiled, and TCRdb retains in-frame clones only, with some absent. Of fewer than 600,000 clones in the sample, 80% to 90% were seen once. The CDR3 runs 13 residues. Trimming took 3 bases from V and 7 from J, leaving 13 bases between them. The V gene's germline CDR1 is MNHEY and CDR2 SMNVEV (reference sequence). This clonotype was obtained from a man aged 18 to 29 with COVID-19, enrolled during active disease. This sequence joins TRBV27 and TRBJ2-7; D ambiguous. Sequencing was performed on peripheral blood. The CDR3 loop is CASSFGFTREQYF. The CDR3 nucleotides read TGTGCCAGCAGTTTTGGGTTCACGCGGGAGCAGTACTTC.